Sequencing of this T cell receptor beta chain was carried out in a study of T cell changes during pregnancy in multiple sclerosis. Libraries were prepared by immunoSEQ multiplex PCR; TCRdb keeps only in-frame clonotypes and omits some of them. Of about 100,000 clones in the sample, 85% to 95% were seen once. Germline CDR1 is LNHDA and CDR2 is SQIVND (reference sequence). Trimming left V 6 bases short and J 7 bases short, with 21 bases between. The CDR3 has 15 residues. The starting material was peripheral blood, obtained after pregnancy. This receptor was obtained from a female donor with multiple sclerosis, enrolled in a pregnancy study. This rearrangement joins TRBV19 to TRBJ1-1; D not certain. The CDR3 nucleotides are TGTGCCAGTAGCCCCACCCGAAGCCAGGATTATGAAGCTTTCTTT. The encoded protein is CASSPTRSQDYEAFF.